This is a list of T cell receptor beta chains from one sample in a study of regulatory T cells in long-lasting Graves disease. One entry per CDR3 protein results from TCRdb running MiXCR on the multiplex PCR reads. The sample includes approximately 400,000 distinct CDR3 sequences, 12% of them seen just once. Separately, the same data were catalogued under a study of T cells in Graves' hyperthyroidism and ophthalmopathy.

Specimen: peripheral blood mononuclear cells (PBMCs), collected at new diagnosis, from a patient treated with antithyroid drugs. All receptors derive from a woman under 30 with Graves disease. The CDR3 runs from the conserved cysteine through the conserved F or W. D genes are given only for firm matches. Clone size is not always given. Where it is, it says once, few, many or a class for expanded clones.

V gene	J gene	D gene	clone size	CDR3 DNA	CDR3 protein
TRBV7-2	TRBJ2-2	NA	many	TGTGCCAGCAGCTTTAGGAGACTCACCGGGGAGCTGTTTTTT	CASSFRRLTGELFF
TRBV27	TRBJ2-2	NA	NA	TGTGCCAGCAAACACGGAACTAGCCTTGACACCGGGGAGCTGTTTTTT	CASKHGTSLDTGELFF
TRBV7-6	TRBJ2-3	TRBD1	many	TGTGCCAGCAGCGGGACAGTCCCCAATACGCAGTATTTT	CASSGTVPNTQYF
TRBV20-1	TRBJ2-3	TRBD2	many	TGCAGTGCTAGGGGGCTAGCGGGGGAATTAGTCACAGATACGCAGTATTTT	CSARGLAGELVTDTQYF
TRBV7-2	TRBJ2-3	TRBD2	many	TGTGCCAGCAGTCAACTAGCGGGAACAACCCCTAGCACAGATACGCAGTATTTT	CASSQLAGTTPSTDTQYF
TRBV4-1	TRBJ1-1	NA	NA	TGCGCCAGCAGCCGATTATACATCGCTGGGCAGGCGAACACTGAAGCTTTCTTT	CASSRLYIAGQANTEAFF
TRBV14	TRBJ2-3	NA	many	TGTGCCAGCAGCCAAGAACGTACGGACAGGAGGGACCTCACAGATACGCAGTATTTT	CASSQERTDRRDLTDTQYF
TRBV6-2/TRBV6-3	TRBJ2-2	NA	many	TGTGCCAGCAGTTACTCTCTCTGGGAGCACACCGGGGAGCTGTTTTTT	CASSYSLWEHTGELFF
TRBV12-3/TRBV12-4	TRBJ2-5	TRBD1	many	TGTGCCAGCAGTTTGGGGACAGGCGAGACCCAGTACTTC	CASSLGTGETQYF
TRBV6-5	TRBJ2-3	NA	many	TGTGCCAGCAGTTACAGGGGACCCTTCACAGATACGCAGTATTTT	CASSYRGPFTDTQYF
TRBV15	TRBJ2-7	TRBD1	many	TGTGCCACCAGCCCTGCGACAGGGGCGACCTACGAGCAGTACTTC	CATSPATGATYEQYF
TRBV6-2/TRBV6-3	TRBJ1-2	NA	many	TGTGCCAGCAGTTACTCGACCCAGAACTATGGCTACACCTTC	CASSYSTQNYGYTF
TRBV10-3	TRBJ2-2	NA	few	TGTGCCATCTATAGTTCCGGGGAGCTGTTTTTT	CAIYSSGELFF
TRBV27	TRBJ2-3	TRBD2	few	TGTGTCAGCAGTCCGTCGCGTAGCGGGAGCCCCCATACGCAGTATTTT	CVSSPSRSGSPHTQYF
TRBV20-1	TRBJ1-1	TRBD1	many	TGCAGTGCTAGTTTAGACAGGGATTTTGCTTTCTTT	CSASLDRDFAFF
TRBV4-2	TRBJ2-7	NA	many	TGTGCCAGCAGCCAAGTCCTCGGAACGCAGGTCTCCTACGAGCAGTACTTC	CASSQVLGTQVSYEQYF
TRBV7-9	TRBJ2-1	NA	many	TGTGCCAGCAGCTTACAGACTGTCGAATCCTACAATGAGCAGTTCTTC	CASSLQTVESYNEQFF
TRBV7-2	TRBJ2-3	TRBD1	many	TGTGCCAGCACCCCCGGACCAGTAGGGGACAGGGGTACAGATACGCAGTATTTT	CASTPGPVGDRGTDTQYF
TRBV20-1	TRBJ1-5	NA	many	TGCAGTGCTATACCGGGCCCCAATCAGCCCCAGCATTTT	CSAIPGPNQPQHF
TRBV7-2	TRBJ2-1	NA	many	TGTGCCAGCAGCTTAGGTGGTGCCAGGCACAATGAGCAGTTCTTC	CASSLGGARHNEQFF
TRBV5-1	TRBJ1-1	NA	NA	TGCGCCAGCAGTGAGGGTTCGACCACTGAAGCTTTCTTT	CASSEGSTTEAFF
TRBV13	TRBJ1-2	TRBD1	few	TGTGCCAGCAGCTCGGGACAGGGACCATATGGCTACACCTTC	CASSSGQGPYGYTF
TRBV24-1	TRBJ2-7	TRBD2	many	TGTGCCACCAGTGATTCGGCTAGCGGGAGTCAAGAGCAGTACTTC	CATSDSASGSQEQYF
TRBV7-3	TRBJ2-1	NA	NA	TGTGCCAGCAGCGCAAGGGGGGCCTCCTACAATGAGCAGTTCTTC	CASSARGASYNEQFF
TRBV4-3	TRBJ1-2	NA	many	TGCGCCAGCAGCCAAGAAGACAGAATACACTATGGCTACACCTTC	CASSQEDRIHYGYTF
TRBV6-5	TRBJ1-1	NA	few	TGTGTCAGCAGTTACGACAGTTTCATGAACACTGAAGCTTTCTTT	CVSSYDSFMNTEAFF
TRBV7-2	TRBJ2-7	NA	many	TGTGCCAGCAGATGGGTGGGAGGCTACGAGCAGTACTTC	CASRWVGGYEQYF
TRBV7-2	TRBJ2-1	NA	many	TGTGCCAGCAGCTTAGCGCATACTAGCCATTACTACAATGAGCAGTTCTTC	CASSLAHTSHYYNEQFF
TRBV18	TRBJ2-7	TRBD2	few	TGTGCCAGCTCACCTCGGGGGGGCTTCAACGAGCAGTACTTC	CASSPRGGFNEQYF
TRBV18	TRBJ2-5	NA	few	TGTGCCAGCTCACCTCCAGAGACCCAGTACTTC	CASSPPETQYF
TRBV6-5	TRBJ1-1	TRBD1	many	TGTGCCAGCAGTTACGGGACAGCTCGGAACACTGAAGCTTTCTTT	CASSYGTARNTEAFF
TRBV5-1	TRBJ2-1	TRBD2	few	TGCGCCAGCAGCCCGGAACTAGCGGGAAGGAGAAATGAGCAGTTCTTC	CASSPELAGRRNEQFF
TRBV13	TRBJ2-3	NA	many	TGTGCCAGCAGCTTAGGGCGGGGACGGAGGCGTACGCAGTATTTT	CASSLGRGRRRTQYF
TRBV2	TRBJ2-3	NA	many	TGTGCCAGCATTTTACCGCACACAGATACGCAGTATTTT	CASILPHTDTQYF
TRBV7-2	TRBJ1-5	NA	few	TGTGCCAGCAGCTTAGGGCCCAATCAGCCCCAGCGTTTT	CASSLGPNQPQRF
TRBV3-1	TRBJ2-7	NA	many	TGTGCCAGCAGCCAAGAGCCGCGTGAGGCCTACGAGCAGTACTTC	CASSQEPREAYEQYF
TRBV3-1	TRBJ2-3	TRBD2	many	TGTGCCAGCAGCCAAGATATAAGACTAGCGGGAAGCACAGATACGCAGTATTTT	CASSQDIRLAGSTDTQYF